The rows below give T cell receptor beta chains drawn from one sample of a study of blood T cell repertoires in COVID-19. Clones were sequenced by immunoSEQ multiplex PCR, and TCRdb holds only the in-frame ones, with some missing. The sample carries almost 250,000 clones, about 88% recorded once. Material for sequencing was PBMCs or T cells enriched from blood (not recorded which). The receptor source for this set is a woman in her fifties or sixties who had recovered from COVID-19. The CDR3 runs from the conserved cysteine through the conserved F or W. Each record gives: clone size, D gene, J gene, V gene, CDR3 DNA, CDR3 protein. The D gene is left open where the match is weak. The size of a clone is reported for some rows only, either as once, few or many, or as a class for expanded clones.

NA,NA,TRBJ1-2,TRBV5-1,TGCGCCAGCAGCTCCGACACATATGGCTACACCTTC,CASSSDTYGYTF
NA,TRBD1,TRBJ2-2,TRBV7-6,TGTGCCAGCAGCTTAATGGGACAGGCTGGCGGGGAGCTGTTTTTT,CASSLMGQAGGELFF
NA,TRBD1,TRBJ1-2,TRBV28,TGTGCCAGCAGTTCGGGACAGCCCTATGGCTACACCTTC,CASSSGQPYGYTF
NA,NA,TRBJ1-5,TRBV19,TGTGCCAGTAGTCGTTTGCCCCAGCCTCGGGCAACAGGAAGCAATCAGCCCCAGCATTTT,CASSRLPQPRATGSNQPQHF
few,NA,TRBJ1-6,TRBV7-9,TGTGCCAGCAGCCGTGAGGAGGGTTCACCCCTCCACTTT,CASSREEGSPLHF
NA,NA,TRBJ1-6,TRBV5-5,TGTGCCAGCAGCTGGACACTTTATAATTCACCCCTCCACTTT,CASSWTLYNSPLHF
NA,TRBD1,TRBJ1-2,TRBV11-2,TGTGCCAGCAGCTCCCTCCGGGACAGGGGAGATTCGGCTGGCTACACCTTC,CASSSLRDRGDSAGYTF
NA,NA,TRBJ2-2,TRBV4-3,TGCGCCAGCAGCCAAGATACGGGAAAAGGGGAGCTGTTTTTT,CASSQDTGKGELFF
NA,TRBD2,TRBJ2-2,TRBV4-1,TGCGCCAGCAGCCAAGAAGCGGGAGGGCCTTACGGGGAGCTGTTTTTT,CASSQEAGGPYGELFF
once,NA,TRBJ2-7,TRBV27,TGTGCCAGCAGTGCGCAGGGACTGCGTAGCTCCTACGAGCAGTACTTC,CASSAQGLRSSYEQYF
once,NA,TRBJ1-4,TRBV10-3,TGTGCCATCAGTACAGGGCCGAATGAAAAACTGTTTTTT,CAISTGPNEKLFF
NA,NA,TRBJ1-1,TRBV5-4,TGTGCCAGCAGCGAGATTACAGGGAACACTGAAGCTTTCTTT,CASSEITGNTEAFF
few,NA,TRBJ1-1,TRBV3-1/TRBV3-2,TGTGCCAGCAGCCAAAAACAGGGAACTGAAGCTTTCTTT,CASSQKQGTEAFF
few,NA,TRBJ1-5,TRBV19,TGTGCCAGCCGAGTTTACCGTAATAGCAATCAGCCCCAGCATTTT,CASRVYRNSNQPQHF
NA,NA,TRBJ1-2,TRBV29-1,TGCAGCGTTGGCCGGGGTAATGGCTACACCTTC,CSVGRGNGYTF
NA,TRBD2,TRBJ2-7,TRBV7-9,TGTGCCAGCAGCTTAGTTACTCTAGCGGGAAGGTACGAGCAGTACTTC,CASSLVTLAGRYEQYF
NA,TRBD1,TRBJ2-7,TRBV6-2/TRBV6-3,TGTGCCAGCAGTGGGGCCGGGACAGCTTCCTACGAGCAGTACTTC,CASSGAGTASYEQYF
once,NA,TRBJ1-2,TRBV7-9,TGTGCCAGCAGTAGGGGGTACGACTATGGCTACACCTTC,CASSRGYDYGYTF
once,NA,TRBJ2-7,TRBV6-5,TGTGCCAGCAGTTACGGGTGGAGGGGGCATTCCTACGAGCAGTACTTC,CASSYGWRGHSYEQYF
NA,NA,TRBJ1-2,TRBV2,TGTGCCAGCAGCTCGAGGGCCTATGGCTACACCTTC,CASSSRAYGYTF
NA,TRBD1,TRBJ2-2,TRBV28,TGTGCCAGCAGTCGGACAGGGGTCACCGGGGAGCTGTTTTTT,CASSRTGVTGELFF
few,TRBD1,TRBJ1-2,TRBV5-1,TGCGCCAGCAGCCCGACCGGGACAGGGACTGGAGGCTACACCTTC,CASSPTGTGTGGYTF
once,NA,TRBJ2-3,TRBV21-1,TGTGCCAGCAGCGTTTTTTCCAGGGGGCAAAGCACAGATACGCAGTATTTT,CASSVFSRGQSTDTQYF
NA,TRBD1,TRBJ2-1,TRBV24-1,TGTGCCACCAGTGACGGACAGGGTCAACGGAATGAGCAGTTCTTC,CATSDGQGQRNEQFF
once,NA,TRBJ1-5,TRBV24-1,TGTGCCACCAGTGAGTCAGGGAATCAGCCCCAGCATTTT,CATSESGNQPQHF
NA,NA,TRBJ1-2,TRBV27,TGTGCCAGCAGCCTCAGGGTAGGCTATGGCTACACCTTC,CASSLRVGYGYTF
NA,NA,TRBJ1-4,TRBV18,TGTGCCAGCTCACCCGACAGGAGAACCACTACTTCTGCAACTAATGAAAAACTGTTTTTT,CASSPDRRTTTSATNEKLFF
NA,NA,TRBJ1-1,TRBV28,TGTGCCAGCAGTTTCGTCAGAATTAACACTGAAGCTTTCTTT,CASSFVRINTEAFF
NA,NA,TRBJ2-2,TRBV2,TGTGCCAGCAGTGGGACTTTTAACACCGGGGAGCTGTTTTTT,CASSGTFNTGELFF
NA,TRBD2,TRBJ2-3,TRBV10-3,TGTGCCATCAGTGATCCTTGGGGGGGAGGTGCAGATACGCAGTATTTT,CAISDPWGGGADTQYF
NA,NA,TRBJ2-1,TRBV7-8,TGTGCCAGCAGCTTCCCGGGACACCACTCCTACAATGAGCAGTTCTTC,CASSFPGHHSYNEQFF
NA,TRBD1,TRBJ1-2,TRBV11-2,TGTGCCAGCAGCTTAACCAACGACAGGGGTTATGGCTACACCTTC,CASSLTNDRGYGYTF
NA,NA,TRBJ2-6,TRBV14,TGTGCCAGCAGCCCAAGAGTGTTTTCCTCTGGGGCCAACGTCCTGACTTTC,CASSPRVFSSGANVLTF
NA,NA,TRBJ2-7,TRBV4-2,TGTGCCAGCAGCCAAGAACCCGGACCGGGATACGAGCAGTACTTC,CASSQEPGPGYEQYF
NA,NA,TRBJ1-4,TRBV7-2,TGTGCCAGCAGCCCGGACTTGGGAAAACTGTTTTTT,CASSPDLGKLFF
NA,NA,TRBJ1-5,TRBV27,TGTGCCAGCAGTTTAAAGGGGCTTCGCCTTAGCAATCAGCCCCAGCATTTT,CASSLKGLRLSNQPQHF
NA,NA,TRBJ1-6,TRBV10-3,TGTGCCATCAGCCTAAATTCACCCCTCCACTTT,CAISLNSPLHF
NA,NA,TRBJ1-3,TRBV5-6,TGTGCCAGCAGCCAAGAACGGTGGGGAAACACCATATATTTT,CASSQERWGNTIYF
once,TRBD2,TRBJ2-7,TRBV7-2,TGTGCCAGCAGCCTGAGACTAGCGGGACAACCCTACGAGCAGTACTTC,CASSLRLAGQPYEQYF
NA,TRBD1,TRBJ2-2,TRBV7-3,TGTGCCAGCAGCTCTCAAGGGACAGGGGGCGGGCTCGGGGAGCTGTTTTTT,CASSSQGTGGGLGELFF
NA,TRBD2,TRBJ2-4,TRBV28,TGTGCCAGCAGCCGAAAACTAGCGGGAGTGAGGCACATTCAGTACTTC,CASSRKLAGVRHIQYF
NA,TRBD1,TRBJ1-1,TRBV5-6,TGTGCCAGCAGCAGGGACAGAAGTAGGAACACTGAAGCTTTCTTT,CASSRDRSRNTEAFF
NA,TRBD2,TRBJ2-3,TRBV6-2/TRBV6-3,TGTGCCAGCAGTAAGGGCGGGAGCCTGGATACGCAGTATTTT,CASSKGGSLDTQYF
NA,TRBD1,TRBJ2-3,TRBV9,TGTGCCAGCAGCACAAGCCGGGACAGGATTACAGATACGCAGTATTTT,CASSTSRDRITDTQYF
NA,TRBD2,TRBJ2-7,TRBV6-5,TGTGCCAGCAGTTCCGGGACTAGTGGGTCCTACGAGCAGTACTTC,CASSSGTSGSYEQYF